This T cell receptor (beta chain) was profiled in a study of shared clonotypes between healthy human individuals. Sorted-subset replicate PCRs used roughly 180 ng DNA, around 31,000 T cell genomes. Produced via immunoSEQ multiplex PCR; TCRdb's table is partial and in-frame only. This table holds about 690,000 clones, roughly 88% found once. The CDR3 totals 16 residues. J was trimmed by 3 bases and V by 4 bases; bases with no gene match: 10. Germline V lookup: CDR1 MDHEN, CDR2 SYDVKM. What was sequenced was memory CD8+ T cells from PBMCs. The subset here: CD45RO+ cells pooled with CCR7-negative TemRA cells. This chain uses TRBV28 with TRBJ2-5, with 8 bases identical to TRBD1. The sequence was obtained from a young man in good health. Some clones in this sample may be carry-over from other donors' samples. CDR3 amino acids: CASSSRQGTPEETQYF. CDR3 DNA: TGTGCCAGCAGTTCTAGACAGGGGACCCCCGAAGAGACCCAGTACTTC.